These 24 T cell receptor beta chains were all obtained from the same sample, sequenced in a study of shared clonotypes between healthy human individuals. Positive CCR7 selection of CD45RO-negative cells yielded the naive CD8 cells, and terminally differentiated effector memory CD45RA+ cells were excluded. Some clones are missing from TCRdb's copy, which holds only in-frame ones; the method was immunoSEQ multiplex PCR. The sample has a few hundred thousand clones, about 95% seen once; the top ten hold less than 0.13%. The sequencing input was naive CD8+ T cells sorted from blood. The receptors were gathered from a woman aged 25 to 45 in good health.

The gene calls are TRBV9 and TRBJ2-1; TRBD1 agrees at 11 bases. Trimming at V came to 4 bases and at J to 0 bases, leaving 6 bases not matched to a gene. The CDR3 runs 17 residues. Germline CDR1 reads SGDLS; CDR2 reads YYNGEE. Written as DNA, the CDR3 is TGTGCCAGCAGCCGAGGACAGGGGGCTAGCTCCTACAATGAGCAGTTCTTC. It specifies CASSRGQGASSYNEQFF.

The V gene is TRBV13, the J gene TRBJ2-6, with 8 nucleotides matching TRBD2. CDR1 is PRHDT, CDR2 FYEKMQ, per germline (reference sequence). The CDR3 loop spans 16 amino acids. V shed 7 bases, J shed 1 base, and the junction held 6 bases outside the gene matches. The CDR3, as DNA: TGTGCCAGCACCCCGGGGGGGGGTTCTGGGGCCAACGTCCTGACTTTC. Protein product: CASTPGGGSGANVLTF.

This rearrangement joins TRBV4-1 to TRBJ1-5; possible D gene TRBD1, 5 bases. Germline V gives CDR1 MGHRA, CDR2 YSYEKL. The CDR3 spans 14 residues. The V end was cut by 2 bases, the J end by 7 bases, with 12 bases between. CDR3 coding DNA: TGCGCCAGCAGCCAACAGCAGGGAGCCCAGCCCCAGCATTTT. Encoded protein: CASSQQQGAQPQHF.

The rearrangement joins TRBV5-4 to TRBJ1-1; D not resolved. Trimming left V 7 bases short and J 1 base short, with 11 bases between. In germline, CDR1 is SGHNT, CDR2 YYREEE (reference sequence). The CDR3 contains 13 residues. CDR3 nucleotide sequence: TGTGCCAGCTTTGGGCAAGCGAACACTGAAGCTTTCTTT. Translating gives CASFGQANTEAFF.

The chain has TRBV27 and TRBJ1-2, with 7 bases matching TRBD1. V dropped 6 bases and J dropped 4; count of bases not matched to a gene: 8. The length of the CDR3 is 14 residues. Germline assignment: CDR1 MNHEY and CDR2 SMNVEV (reference sequence). CDR3 DNA sequence: TGTGCCAGCAGCCAAGGGGGCTTCGGCTATGGCTACACCTTC. It codes for CASSQGGFGYGYTF.

With regard to this clone: In the same sample, other DNA sequences code for this CDR3. The chain combines TRBV7-9 with TRBJ2-5; D not certain. V lost 4 bases to trimming and J lost 2 bases, with 11 bases between them. Germline V gives CDR1 SEHNR, CDR2 FQNEAQ (reference sequence). The CDR3 contains 14 residues. The CDR3 DNA reads TGTGCCAGCAGCTCGGACCGCGCGCAAGAGACCCAGTACTTC. Protein: CASSSDRAQETQYF.

The rearrangement links TRBV27 to TRBJ2-1; D not certain. V lost 5 bases and J lost 10, with 12 bases in between. The length of the CDR3 is 12 residues. CDR1 is MNHEY, CDR2 SMNVEV, per germline (reference sequence). The CDR3 spells CASSPFDGEQFF. The CDR3 DNA reads as TGTGCCAGCAGTCCATTTGACGGAGAGCAGTTCTTC.

J is TRBJ2-1 and V is TRBV27, with 14 bases that match TRBD2. With V trimmed by 5 bases and J by 9 bases, 6 bases remained unmatched. Germline assignment: CDR1 MNHEY and CDR2 SMNVEV (reference sequence). The CDR3 loop spans 15 amino acids. Written as DNA, the CDR3 is TGTGCCAGCAGTCCGGGGACTAGCGGGAGAAGTGAGCAGTTCTTC. This encodes CASSPGTSGRSEQFF.

The chain is built from TRBV27 and TRBJ2-1; D could derive from TRBD1 or TRBD2 (5 bases each). From germline, CDR1 is MNHEY and CDR2 SMNVEV (reference sequence). Trimming left V 7 bases short and J 12 bases short, with 13 bases between. The CDR3 spans 11 residues. The CDR3 DNA reads TGTGCCAGCATGGGACGAGGCGTGCAGTTCTTC. Translated, it gives CASMGRGVQFF.

The chain combines TRBV5-6 with TRBJ1-4; 8 bases fit TRBD1. With 0 bases clipped from V and 7 bases from J, the junction kept 11 bases outside the gene matches. CDR1 is SGHDT, CDR2 YYEEEE, per germline. This CDR3 has 17 amino acids. The CDR3 sequence is CASSLEARGPLGEKLFF. CDR3 DNA: TGTGCCAGCAGCTTGGAGGCCAGGGGGCCGCTAGGTGAAAAACTGTTTTTT.

In its sample, this clone was seen once. The J gene is TRBJ1-1, the V gene TRBV5-4; D is perhaps TRBD1 (5 bases). Trimming cost V 2 bases and J 6 bases, with 11 bases left between them. The V gene's germline CDR1 is SGHNT and CDR2 YYREEE (reference sequence). The CDR3 spans 13 residues. This CDR3 is CASSLTTGPEAFF. In DNA form, the CDR3 reads TGTGCCAGCAGCTTAACTACAGGACCTGAAGCTTTCTTT. The full variable domain, rest sourced from reference TRBV5-4 and TRBJ1-1, is ETGVTQSPTHLIKTRGQQVTLRCSSQSGHNTVSWYQQALGQGPQFIFQYYREEENGRGNFPPRFSGLQFPNYSSELNVNALELDDSALYLCASSLTTGPEAFFGQGTRLTVV.

This clone was seen a single time. The rearrangement uses TRBV27 and TRBJ2-7; D is possibly TRBD2 (6 bases). This CDR3 region has 13 residues. CDR1 is MNHEY, CDR2 SMNVEV, per germline (reference sequence). The ends were cut back, 8 bases at V and 4 bases at J, with 15 bases in the middle. CDR3 sequence: CASGRGDYYEQYF. For the CDR3, the DNA is TGTGCCAGCGGGCGGGGAGACTATTACGAGCAGTACTTC.

The CDR3 sequence: CASSFFFGAGPYGYTF. The CDR3 coding sequence is TGCGCCAGCAGCTTCTTCTTTGGGGCAGGGCCCTATGGCTACACCTTC. The chain recombines TRBV5-1 with TRBJ1-2, with D perhaps TRBD1 (5 bases). V was shortened by 2 bases and J by 4 bases, with 18 bases between the two germline ends. The CDR3 length is 16 residues. In germline, CDR1 is SGHRS, CDR2 YFSETQ.

The genes are TRBV5-6 and TRBJ2-7, with TRBD1 matching 7 bases. V dropped 4 bases and J dropped 2; count of bases not matched to a gene: 9. CDR3 size: 15 residues. The germline V gene encodes CDR1 SGHDT and CDR2 YYEEEE. The CDR3 sequence: CASSAGTEETYEQYF. In DNA form, the CDR3 reads TGTGCCAGCAGCGCCGGGACAGAAGAGACCTACGAGCAGTACTTC.

The chain carries TRBV11-2 and TRBJ2-5; possible D gene TRBD2, 6 bases. The last part of the DNA fits TRBJ2-7 better; the J call may be wrong. CDR3 length: 13 residues. The V gene's germline CDR1 is SGHAT and CDR2 FQNNGV. The CDR3 spells CASSQGLTYEQYF. The CDR3 nucleotides read TGTGCCAGCAGCCAGGGACTCACCTACGAGCAGTACTTC.

The gene calls are TRBV9 and TRBJ2-5; 7 bases map to TRBD1. The V gene end was trimmed by 3 bases and the J gene end by 1 base; junction bases not matched to a gene: 6. There are 15 residues in the CDR3. The germline V gene has CDR1 SGDLS and CDR2 YYNGEE. The CDR3 DNA is TGTGCCAGCAGCGCCCGGGACAGCCCCCAAGAGACCCAGTACTTC. Its translation is CASSARDSPQETQYF.

The rearrangement links TRBV28 to TRBJ2-1; a weak D match, TRBD1 (6 bases). CDR3 length equals 12 residues. Between the trimmed V and J ends, which lost 6 bases and 7 bases, there was a span of 10 bases. Germline V gives CDR1 MDHEN, CDR2 SYDVKM. The CDR3 coding sequence is TGTGCCAGCAGGCAAGACAGGAATGAGCAGTTCTTC. It codes for CASRQDRNEQFF.

To note about this clone: This may come from a read error, since a much larger clone is one base off. This rearrangement joins TRBV5-5 to TRBJ2-7, with D unresolved. The V and J ends lost 2 bases and 2 bases respectively, with 2 bases between them. CDR1 is SGHKS and CDR2 is YYEKEE in the germline V gene (reference sequence). The CDR3 loop spans 11 amino acids. This chain's CDR3 is CASSLAYEQYF. The DNA of the CDR3 is TGTGCCAGCAGCTTAGCCTACGAGCAGTACTTC. The full variable domain, completed using reference TRBV5-5 and TRBJ2-7, is DAGVTQSPTHLIKTRGQQVTLRCSPISGHKSVSWYQQVLGQGPQFIFQYYEKEERGRGNFPDRFSARQFPNYSSELNVNALLLGDSALYLCASSLAYEQYFGPGTRLTVT.

Notes on this clone: Mismatch with germline at one junction end may stem from a read error. This chain connects TRBV11-3 to TRBJ2-7, with 8 nucleotides matching TRBD2. Germline V gene sequence: CDR1 SGHNT, CDR2 YENEEA. This CDR3 is 17 amino acids long. CDR3 in amino acids: CARSSEGGSGSIYEQYF. The DNA for the CDR3 is TGTGCCAGGAGCTCCGAGGGGGGAAGCGGGAGTATTTACGAGCAGTACTTC.

The chain combines TRBV30 with TRBJ2-5; 7 bases fit TRBD1. CDR1 and CDR2 (germline): GTSNPN, SVGIG (reference sequence). There are 15 residues in the CDR3. The junction had 8 bases not matched to a gene; V was cut back by 0 bases and J by 4 bases. The chain's CDR3 is CAWSVARGIGETQYF. In DNA, the CDR3 is TGTGCCTGGAGTGTTGCCAGGGGGATCGGAGAGACCCAGTACTTC.

The chain links TRBV28 to TRBJ2-1; 11 bases map to TRBD2. The CDR3 has 15 residues. V trimming: 10 bases; J trimming: 8 bases; junction bases outside the gene matches: 13. CDR1 is MDHEN, CDR2 SYDVKM, per germline. CDR3 bases: TGTGCCACCTCGCTACTAGCGGGAGTACGAGATGAGCAGTTCTTC. It specifies CATSLLAGVRDEQFF. Full variable domain (outside the CDR3, taken from reference TRBV28 and TRBJ2-1): DVKVTQSSRYLVKRTGEKVFLECVQDMDHENMFWYRQDPGLGLRLIYFSYDVKMKEKGDIPEGYSVSREKKERFSLILESASTNQTSMYLCATSLLAGVRDEQFFGPGTRLTVL.

This chain joins TRBV5-1 and TRBJ2-7, with D hard to call. Germline CDR1 is SGHRS and CDR2 is YFSETQ. Trimming stripped 4 bases from V and 1 base from J, with 18 bases between. CDR3 length equals 16 residues. The chain's CDR3 is CASSPRRTPLSYEQYF. The CDR3 DNA reads TGCGCCAGCAGCCCCCGCCGGACCCCCTTATCCTACGAGCAGTACTTC.

The V and J genes are TRBV6-1 and TRBJ2-1; D may match TRBD1 or TRBD2 (5 bases each). V gave up 5 bases and J gave up 0 bases, with 11 bases separating them. The CDR3 has 15 residues. Germline CDR1 and CDR2: MNHNS and SASEGT. The CDR3: CASSQLGTSYNEQFF. The CDR3 DNA follows: TGTGCCAGCAGTCAACTGGGGACCTCCTACAATGAGCAGTTCTTC.

As for this clone: A much larger clone lies one base from this, so it may be a read error. The sample carries other DNA sequences with the same CDR3. The rearrangement links TRBV9 to TRBJ2-7; 11 positions match TRBD1. Germline V gene lookup returns CDR1 SGDLS and CDR2 YYNGEE. J gave up 3 bases and V 3 bases, and 2 bases lay outside the gene matches. This CDR3 has 14 amino acids. The CDR3 is CASSAGTGGYEQYF. CDR3 nucleotides: TGTGCCAGCAGCGCTGGGACAGGGGGCTACGAGCAGTACTTC.